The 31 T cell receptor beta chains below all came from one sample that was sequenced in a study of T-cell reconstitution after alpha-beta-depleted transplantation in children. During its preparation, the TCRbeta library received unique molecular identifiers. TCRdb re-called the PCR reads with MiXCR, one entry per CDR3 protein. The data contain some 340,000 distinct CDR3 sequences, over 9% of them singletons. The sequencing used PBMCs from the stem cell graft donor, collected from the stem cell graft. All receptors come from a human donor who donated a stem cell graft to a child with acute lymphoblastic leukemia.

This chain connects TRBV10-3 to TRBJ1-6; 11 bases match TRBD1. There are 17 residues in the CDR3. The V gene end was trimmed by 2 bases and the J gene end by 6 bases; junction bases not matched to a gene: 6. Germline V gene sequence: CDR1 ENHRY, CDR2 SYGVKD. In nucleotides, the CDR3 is TGTGCCATCAGTGAGACCGGGACAGGGGGTTTTAATTCACCCCTCCACTTT. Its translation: CAISETGTGGFNSPLHF.

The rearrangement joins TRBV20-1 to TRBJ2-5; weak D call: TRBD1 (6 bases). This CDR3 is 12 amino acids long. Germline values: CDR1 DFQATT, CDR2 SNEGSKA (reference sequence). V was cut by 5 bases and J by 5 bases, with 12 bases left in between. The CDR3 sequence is CSAETGLETQYF. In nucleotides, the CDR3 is TGCAGTGCTGAAACAGGGTTGGAGACCCAGTACTTC.

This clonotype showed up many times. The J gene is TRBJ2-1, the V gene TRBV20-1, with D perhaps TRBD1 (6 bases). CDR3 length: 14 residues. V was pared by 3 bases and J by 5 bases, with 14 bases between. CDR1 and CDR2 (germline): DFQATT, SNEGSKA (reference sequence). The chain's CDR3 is CSARHPRGHNEQFF. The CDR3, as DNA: TGCAGTGCTAGGCACCCCAGGGGACACAATGAGCAGTTCTTC.

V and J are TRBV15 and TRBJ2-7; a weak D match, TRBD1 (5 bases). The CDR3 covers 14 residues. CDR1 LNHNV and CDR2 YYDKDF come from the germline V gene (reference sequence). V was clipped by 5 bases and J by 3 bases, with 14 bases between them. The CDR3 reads CATSSPGRDYEQYF. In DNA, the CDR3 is TGTGCCACCAGCTCCCCTGGCAGGGACTACGAGCAGTACTTC.

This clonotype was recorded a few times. Here the CDR3 reads CASSQEGLAGRPRNEQFF. CDR3 bases: TGTGCCAGCAGCCAAGAAGGACTAGCGGGCCGACCCCGGAATGAGCAGTTCTTC. The V and J genes are TRBV3-1 and TRBJ2-1; 11 bases are a match to TRBD2. The CDR3 is 18 residues long. V lost 0 bases to trimming and J lost 7 bases; unmatched junction nucleotides: 11. Germline V gene lookup returns CDR1 LGHDT and CDR2 YNNKEL (reference sequence).

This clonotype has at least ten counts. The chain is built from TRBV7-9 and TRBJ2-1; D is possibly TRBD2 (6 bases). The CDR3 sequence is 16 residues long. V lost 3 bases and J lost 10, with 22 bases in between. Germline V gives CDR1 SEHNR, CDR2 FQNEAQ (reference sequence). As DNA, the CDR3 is TGTGCCAGCAGCTTGCCATTGGGACTCGGATTAGGCGAGCAGTTCTTC. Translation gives CASSLPLGLGLGEQFF.

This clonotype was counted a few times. The DNA of the CDR3 is TGCGCCAGCAGCTTGGGCGGACTAACAAACACCGGGGAGCTGTTTTTT. It specifies CASSLGGLTNTGELFF. The chain is built from TRBV5-1 and TRBJ2-2; TRBD2 might be the D (6 bases). Trimming took 0 bases from V and 2 from J, leaving 11 bases between them. Germline values: CDR1 SGHRS, CDR2 YFSETQ. The CDR3 has 16 residues.

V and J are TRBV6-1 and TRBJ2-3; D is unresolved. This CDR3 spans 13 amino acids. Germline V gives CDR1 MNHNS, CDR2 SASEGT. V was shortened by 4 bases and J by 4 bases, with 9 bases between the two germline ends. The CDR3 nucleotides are TGTGCCAGCAGTGTCCGCTCCCCAGATACGCAGTATTTT. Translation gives CASSVRSPDTQYF.

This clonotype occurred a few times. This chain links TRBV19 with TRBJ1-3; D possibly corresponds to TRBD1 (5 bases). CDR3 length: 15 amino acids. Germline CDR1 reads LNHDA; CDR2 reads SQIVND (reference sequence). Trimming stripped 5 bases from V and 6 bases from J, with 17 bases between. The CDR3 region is CASSSTGGLTNTIYF. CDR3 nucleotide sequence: TGTGCCAGTAGTTCTACAGGCGGCCTCACAAACACCATATATTTT. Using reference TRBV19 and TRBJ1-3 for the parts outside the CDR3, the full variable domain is DGGITQSPKYLFRKEGQNVTLSCEQNLNHDAMYWYRQDPGQGLRLIYYSQIVNDFQKGDIAEGYSVSREKKESFPLTVTSAQKNPTAFYLCASSSTGGLTNTIYFGEGSWLTVV.

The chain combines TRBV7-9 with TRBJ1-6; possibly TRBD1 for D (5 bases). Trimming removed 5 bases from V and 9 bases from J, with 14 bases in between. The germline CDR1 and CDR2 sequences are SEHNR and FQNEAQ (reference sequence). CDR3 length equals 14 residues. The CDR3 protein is CASSRRKGFSPLHF. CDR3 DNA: TGTGCCAGCAGCCGCCGGAAGGGGTTTTCACCCCTCCACTTT.

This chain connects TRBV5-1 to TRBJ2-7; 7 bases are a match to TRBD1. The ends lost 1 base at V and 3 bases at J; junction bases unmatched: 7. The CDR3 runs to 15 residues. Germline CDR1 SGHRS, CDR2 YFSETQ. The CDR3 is CASSLPSRGIYEQYF. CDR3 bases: TGCGCCAGCAGCTTGCCTTCCAGGGGGATCTACGAGCAGTACTTC.

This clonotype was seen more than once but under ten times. In nucleotides, the CDR3 is TGTGCCAGCAGTTTAGCATTGCAGCACACCGGGGAGCTGTTTTTT. It encodes CASSLALQHTGELFF. The chain is built from TRBV12-3 or TRBV12-4 and TRBJ2-2; D is uncertain. The length of the CDR3 is 15 residues. Trimming took 0 bases from V and 3 from J, leaving 8 bases between them.

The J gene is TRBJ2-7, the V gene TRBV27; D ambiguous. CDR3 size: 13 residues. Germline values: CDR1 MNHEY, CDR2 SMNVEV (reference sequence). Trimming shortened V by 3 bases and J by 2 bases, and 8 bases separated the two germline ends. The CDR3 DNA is TGTGCCAGCAGTTTCGGCCAAGCCTACGAGCAGTACTTC. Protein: CASSFGQAYEQYF.

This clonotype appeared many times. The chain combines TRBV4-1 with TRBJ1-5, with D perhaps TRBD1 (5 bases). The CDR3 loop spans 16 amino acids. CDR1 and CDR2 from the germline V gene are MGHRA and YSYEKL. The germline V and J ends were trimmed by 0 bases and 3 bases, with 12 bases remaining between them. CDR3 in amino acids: CASSQDQGGINQPQHF. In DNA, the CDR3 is TGCGCCAGCAGCCAAGATCAGGGTGGGATCAATCAGCCCCAGCATTTT.

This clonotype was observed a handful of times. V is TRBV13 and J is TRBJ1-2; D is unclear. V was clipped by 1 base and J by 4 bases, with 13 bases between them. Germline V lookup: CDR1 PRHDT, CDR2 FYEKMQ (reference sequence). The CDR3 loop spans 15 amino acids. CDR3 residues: CASSLAEGFGYGYTF. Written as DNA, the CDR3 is TGTGCCAGCAGCTTAGCGGAGGGATTTGGCTATGGCTACACCTTC.

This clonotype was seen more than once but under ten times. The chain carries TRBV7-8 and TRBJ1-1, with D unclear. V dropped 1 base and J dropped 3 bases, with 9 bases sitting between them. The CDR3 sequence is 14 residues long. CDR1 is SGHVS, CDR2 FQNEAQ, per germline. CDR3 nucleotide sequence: TGTGCCAGCAGCTTAGGACCGGGGTACACTGAAGCTTTCTTT. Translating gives CASSLGPGYTEAFF.

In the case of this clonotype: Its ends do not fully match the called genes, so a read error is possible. CDR3: CASNEAGYEQYF. The CDR3, as DNA: TGTGCCAGCAATGAAGCGGGGTACGAGCAGTACTTC. The chain couples TRBV6-1 to TRBJ2-7; 7 bases agree with TRBD2. The germline gives CDR1 MNHNS, CDR2 SASEGT. The CDR3 runs to 12 residues.

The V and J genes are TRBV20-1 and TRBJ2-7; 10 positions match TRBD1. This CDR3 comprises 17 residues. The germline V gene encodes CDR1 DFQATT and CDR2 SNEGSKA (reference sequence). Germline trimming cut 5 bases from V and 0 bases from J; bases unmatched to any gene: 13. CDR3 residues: CSALTGTGVYISYEQYF. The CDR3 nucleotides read TGCAGTGCTCTTACCGGGACAGGGGTTTACATCTCCTACGAGCAGTACTTC.

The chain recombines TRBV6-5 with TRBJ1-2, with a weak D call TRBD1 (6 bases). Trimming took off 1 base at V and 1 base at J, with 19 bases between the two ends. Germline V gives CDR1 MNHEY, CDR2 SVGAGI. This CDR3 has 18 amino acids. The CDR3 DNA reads TGTGCCAGCAGTTACTTCATAAGACCAGGGGAACTTAACTATGGCTACACCTTC. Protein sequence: CASSYFIRPGELNYGYTF.

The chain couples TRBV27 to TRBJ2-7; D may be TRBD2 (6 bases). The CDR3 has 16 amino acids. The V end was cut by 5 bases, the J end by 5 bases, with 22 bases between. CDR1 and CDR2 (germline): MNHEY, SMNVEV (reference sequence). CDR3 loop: CASSPSSGPKVHEQYF. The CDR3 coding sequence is TGTGCCAGCAGTCCCTCGAGCGGGCCAAAGGTCCACGAGCAGTACTTC.

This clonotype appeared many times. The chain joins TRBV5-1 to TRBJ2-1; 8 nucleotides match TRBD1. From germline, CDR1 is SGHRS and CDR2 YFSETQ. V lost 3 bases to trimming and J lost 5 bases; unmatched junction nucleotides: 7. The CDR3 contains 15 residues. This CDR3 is CASSSDRASHNEQFF. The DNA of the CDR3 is TGCGCCAGCAGCTCGGACAGGGCATCCCACAATGAGCAGTTCTTC.

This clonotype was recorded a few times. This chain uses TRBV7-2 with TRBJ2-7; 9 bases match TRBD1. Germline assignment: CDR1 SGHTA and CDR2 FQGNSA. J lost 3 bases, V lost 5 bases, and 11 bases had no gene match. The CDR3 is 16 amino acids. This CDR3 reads CASSLAGTGRSYEQYF. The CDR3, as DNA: TGTGCCAGCAGCCTCGCCGGGACAGGGAGAAGCTACGAGCAGTACTTC.

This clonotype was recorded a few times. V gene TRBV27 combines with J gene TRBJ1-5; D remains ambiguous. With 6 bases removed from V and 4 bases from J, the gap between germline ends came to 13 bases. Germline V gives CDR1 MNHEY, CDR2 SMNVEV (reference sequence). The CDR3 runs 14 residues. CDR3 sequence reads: CASSPFSENQPQHF. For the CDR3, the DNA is TGTGCCAGCAGCCCCTTTTCGGAGAATCAGCCCCAGCATTTT.

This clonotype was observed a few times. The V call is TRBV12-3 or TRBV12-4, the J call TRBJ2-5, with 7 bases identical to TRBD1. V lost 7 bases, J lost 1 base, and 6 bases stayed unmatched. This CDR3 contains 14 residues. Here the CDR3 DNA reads TGTGCCAGCACCCCGGGACAGCCCCAAGAGACCCAGTACTTC. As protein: CASTPGQPQETQYF.

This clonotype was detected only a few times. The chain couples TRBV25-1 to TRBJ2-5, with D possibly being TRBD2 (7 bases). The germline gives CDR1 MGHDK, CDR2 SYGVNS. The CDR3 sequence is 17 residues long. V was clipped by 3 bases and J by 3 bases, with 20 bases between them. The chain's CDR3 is CASSDPAGARGKETQYF. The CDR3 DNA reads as TGTGCCAGCAGTGATCCGGCGGGAGCGAGGGGGAAAGAGACCCAGTACTTC.

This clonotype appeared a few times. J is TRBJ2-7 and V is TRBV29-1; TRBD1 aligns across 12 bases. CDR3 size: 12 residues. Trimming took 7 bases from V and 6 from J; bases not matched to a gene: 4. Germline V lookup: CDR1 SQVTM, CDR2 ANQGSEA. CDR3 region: CSAGTGGAEQYF. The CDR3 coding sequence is TGCAGCGCGGGGACAGGGGGCGCCGAGCAGTACTTC.

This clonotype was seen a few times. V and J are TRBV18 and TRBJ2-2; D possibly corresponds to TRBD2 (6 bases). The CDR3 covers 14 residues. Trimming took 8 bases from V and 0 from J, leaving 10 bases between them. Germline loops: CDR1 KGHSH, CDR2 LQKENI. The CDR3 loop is CASGDSANTGELFF. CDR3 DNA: TGTGCCAGCGGGGACTCCGCGAACACCGGGGAGCTGTTTTTT.

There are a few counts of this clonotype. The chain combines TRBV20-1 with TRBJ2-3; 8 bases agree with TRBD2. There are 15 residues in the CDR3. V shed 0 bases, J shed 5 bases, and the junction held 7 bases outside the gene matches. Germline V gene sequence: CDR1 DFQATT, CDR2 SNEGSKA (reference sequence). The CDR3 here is CSAREAAGVKDTQYF. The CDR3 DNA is TGCAGTGCTAGAGAAGCAGCGGGAGTAAAAGATACGCAGTATTTT.

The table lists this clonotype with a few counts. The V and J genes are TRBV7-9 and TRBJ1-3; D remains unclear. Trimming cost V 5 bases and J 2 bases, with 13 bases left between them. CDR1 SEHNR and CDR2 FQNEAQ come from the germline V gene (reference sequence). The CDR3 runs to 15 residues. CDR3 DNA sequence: TGTGCCAGCAGCCCTCGTAGTAGCCCTGGAAACACCATATATTTT. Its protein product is CASSPRSSPGNTIYF.

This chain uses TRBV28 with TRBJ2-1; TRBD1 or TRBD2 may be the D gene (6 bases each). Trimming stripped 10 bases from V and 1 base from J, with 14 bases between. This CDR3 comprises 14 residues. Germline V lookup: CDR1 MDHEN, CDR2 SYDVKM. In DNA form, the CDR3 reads TGTGCCACATCGTGGAGGGGGTCCTACAATGAGCAGTTCTTC. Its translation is CATSWRGSYNEQFF.

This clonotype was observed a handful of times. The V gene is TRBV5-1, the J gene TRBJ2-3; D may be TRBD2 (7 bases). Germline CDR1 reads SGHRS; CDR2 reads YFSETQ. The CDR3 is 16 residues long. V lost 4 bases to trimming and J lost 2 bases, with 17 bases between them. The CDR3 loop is CASSGRGRLSTDTQYF. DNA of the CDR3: TGCGCCAGCAGCGGGAGGGGGAGATTGTCCACAGATACGCAGTATTTT.